Sequencing of this T cell receptor beta chain was carried out in a study of T cell responses to AZD1222 COVID-19 vaccine. The CDR3 extends over 13 amino acids. Trimming shortened V by 3 bases and J by 7 bases, and 15 bases separated the two germline ends. Germline lookup yields CDR1 SQVTM and CDR2 ANQGSEA. Data came from immunoSEQ multiplex PCR; TCRdb stores just in-frame clones and leaves some out. The data hold around 65,000 clones, with around four fifths observed a single time. This clone was detected only once. The chain couples TRBV29-1 to TRBJ1-2; a weak D match, TRBD1 (6 bases). Sequenced here: peripheral blood, sampled 28 days after the second AZD1222 dose. This clonotype originated in an adult who received the AZD1222 COVID-19 vaccine. The CDR3 nucleotides read TGCAGCGTTGAGGAGCAGGGGTCAGGTGGCTACACCTTC. It specifies CSVEEQGSGGYTF. Variable domain in full (rest from reference TRBV29-1 and TRBJ1-2): SAVISQKPSRDICQRGTSLTIQCQVDSQVTMMFWYRQQPGQSLTLIATANQGSEATYESGFVIDKFPISRPNLTFSTLTVSNMSPEDSSIYLCSVEEQGSGGYTFGSGTRLTVV.